The present entry profiles one T cell receptor (beta chain) with its context. Its target is unknown. The CDR3 has 13 amino acids. Germline CDR1 MNHEY, CDR2 SVGAGI. V dropped 6 bases and J dropped 4; count of bases not matched to a gene: 4. This sample is drawn from a study of early T cells in non-severe SARS-CoV-2 infection. Study information: With bulk RNA from unsorted whole blood as input, sequencing yielded unpaired chains.

The TCR library protocol was used to attach unique molecular identifiers. These identifiers were attached to individual cDNA molecules. TCRdb analysed the 5' RACE reads with MiXCR anew, one entry per CDR3 protein. The sample has more than 50,000 distinct CDR3 sequences; approximately 15% are singletons. The study, taken as a whole, reports: Using VDJdb, the matching emphasized anti-spike CD8 responses while missing private and CD4 specificities.

The chain couples TRBV6-5 to TRBJ2-3; 7 bases match TRBD1. Sequenced here: whole blood, sampled at baseline. This receptor was obtained from an adult who was a healthcare worker with PCR-confirmed SARS-CoV-2 infection or an uninfected control (not recorded which). Here the CDR3 DNA reads TGTGCCAGCAGACGTACAGGGGCAGATACGCAGTATTTT. Its translation: CASRRTGADTQYF.